A single sample is the source of the 32 T cell receptor beta chains below, sequenced in a study of T cell responses to AZD1222 COVID-19 vaccine. The table came from immunoSEQ multiplex PCR; TCRdb's copy has only in-frame clones and leaves some out. The data show about 150,000 clones, more than 85% seen once. Sequenced here: peripheral blood, sampled on day 0 of AZD1222 vaccination. The receptors here all came from an adult in good health.

The CDR3 loop is CASSQGTGGWGAEAFF. In nucleotides, the CDR3 is TGCGCCAGCAGCCAAGGGACAGGGGGATGGGGAGCTGAAGCTTTCTTT. The chain has TRBV4-3 and TRBJ1-1; 10 bases align to TRBD1. V dropped 1 base and J dropped 6; count of bases not matched to a gene: 8. CDR3 length: 16 amino acids. Germline V gene data show CDR1 as LGHNA and CDR2 as YSLEER.

This rearrangement joins TRBV15 to TRBJ1-1; 11 nucleotides line up with TRBD1. The CDR3 loop spans 15 amino acids. CDR1 and CDR2 (germline): LNHNV, YYDKDF (reference sequence). V lost 0 bases to trimming and J lost 4 bases; unmatched junction nucleotides: 1. The CDR3 loop reads CATSREGQGGTEAFF. The CDR3 coding sequence is TGTGCCACCAGCAGAGAGGGACAGGGGGGCACTGAAGCTTTCTTT.

This chain connects TRBV6-5 to TRBJ2-7; 11 bases agree with TRBD1. The germline V gene has CDR1 MNHEY and CDR2 SVGAGI. V dropped 5 bases and J dropped 7; count of bases not matched to a gene: 10. This CDR3 has 15 amino acids. CDR3 sequence (DNA): TGTGCCAGCAGTAAGGGACAGGGGGGCCTGAGGGAGCAGTACTTC. Amino acid sequence: CASSKGQGGLREQYF.

The genes are TRBV20-1 and TRBJ2-5, with D perhaps assigned TRBD1 or TRBD2 (5 bases each). V gave up 3 bases and J gave up 7 bases, with 9 bases separating them. The CDR3 is made up of 11 amino acids. The V gene's germline CDR1 is DFQATT and CDR2 SNEGSKA (reference sequence). CDR3 DNA: TGCAGTGCTAGCGGGGACGGGACCCAGTACTTC. This gives the protein CSASGDGTQYF.

The rearrangement joins TRBV25-1 to TRBJ2-2; D perhaps matches TRBD1 (5 bases). The germline V gene encodes CDR1 MGHDK and CDR2 SYGVNS. The CDR3 has 15 residues. The V end was cut by 9 bases, the J end by 3 bases, with 17 bases between. CDR3 sequence (DNA): TGTGCCAGTGACAGCCGACCCGTGGACACCGGGGAGCTGTTTTTT. Protein product: CASDSRPVDTGELFF. Full variable domain (rest looked up from reference TRBV25-1 and TRBJ2-2): EADIYQTPRYLVIGTGKKITLECSQTMGHDKMYWYQQDPGMELHLIHYSYGVNSTEKGDLSSESTVSRIRTEHFPLTLESARPSHTSQYLCASDSRPVDTGELFFGEGSRLTVL.

V usage is TRBV9 and J usage is TRBJ2-5; maybe TRBD1 (5 bases). Germline CDR1 reads SGDLS; CDR2 reads YYNGEE. The length of the CDR3 is 13 residues. Trimming took off 0 bases at V and 4 bases at J, with 7 bases between the two ends. The CDR3 nucleotides are TGTGCCAGCAGCGTAGGGCAGGGAGAGACCCAGTACTTC. It translates to CASSVGQGETQYF.

About this clone: This CDR3 is also generated by other DNA sequences in the sample. The chain links TRBV19 to TRBJ1-1; D is uncertain. The CDR3 is 12 residues long. V shed 3 bases and J shed 0 bases, with 2 bases lying between them. Germline lookup yields CDR1 LNHDA and CDR2 SQIVND (reference sequence). The CDR3 loop is CASSIVNTEAFF. CDR3 nucleotide sequence: TGTGCCAGTAGTATTGTGAACACTGAAGCTTTCTTT.

The chain couples TRBV11-2 to TRBJ2-3; no firm D call. V lost 4 bases, J lost 0 bases, and 8 bases lay in between. The CDR3 length is 14 residues. Germline CDR1 and CDR2: SGHAT and FQNNGV. The CDR3 region is CASSSPRSTDTQYF. For the CDR3, the DNA is TGTGCCAGCAGCTCCCCCCGGAGCACAGATACGCAGTATTTT.

The rearrangement links TRBV27 to TRBJ1-4, with D uncertain. V lost 3 bases, J lost 8 bases, and 13 bases lay in between. Germline V CDR1 and CDR2: MNHEY, SMNVEV (reference sequence). This CDR3 comprises 14 residues. The DNA of the CDR3 is TGTGCCAGCAGTTTCTCAAACACGGGGGAAAAACTGTTTTTT. Translating gives CASSFSNTGEKLFF.

The J gene is TRBJ1-1, the V gene TRBV28; possible D gene TRBD1, 6 bases. Germline CDR1 reads MDHEN; CDR2 reads SYDVKM. V was shortened by 6 bases and J by 1 base, with 12 bases between the two germline ends. The CDR3 has 14 amino acids. CDR3 nucleotide sequence: TGTGCCAGCAGCCAAATCAGGGGGAACACTGAAGCTTTCTTT. It translates to CASSQIRGNTEAFF.

This chain links TRBV21-1 with TRBJ2-7; TRBD2 reflects the table's D call only, with no check against the DNA. TRBV21-1 is flagged as a pseudogene. The length of the CDR3 is 17 residues. The CDR3 nucleotides are TGTGCCAGCAGCAAAGTTAGGACTAGATTAAGCTCCTACGAGCAGTACTTC. Translated, it gives CASSKVRTRLSSYEQYF.

The rearrangement joins TRBV4-3 to TRBJ2-5; 8 bases fit TRBD1. The CDR3 sequence is 14 residues long. Germline lookup yields CDR1 LGHNA and CDR2 YSLEER. Trimming cost V 1 base and J 5 bases; bases outside gene matches: 3. CDR3 residues: CASSQGQGRETQYF. CDR3 sequence (DNA): TGCGCCAGCAGCCAAGGACAGGGGAGGGAGACCCAGTACTTC.

The chain has TRBV7-9 and TRBJ1-5, with D unresolved. V was trimmed by 1 base and J by 4 bases, leaving 14 bases between them. The germline V gene has CDR1 SEHNR and CDR2 FQNEAQ (reference sequence). The CDR3 consists of 16 residues. The CDR3 loop is CASSLEGSVTNQPQHF. In nucleotides, the CDR3 is TGTGCCAGCAGCTTAGAAGGGAGTGTCACAAATCAGCCCCAGCATTTT.

This clone was observed a handful of times. The V and J genes are TRBV7-2 and TRBJ1-6; D is ambiguous. CDR1 SGHTA and CDR2 FQGNSA come from the germline V gene. The CDR3 sequence is 14 residues long. V shed 2 bases and J shed 9 bases, with 11 bases lying between them. The CDR3 here is CASSLRAAVSPLHF. CDR3 bases: TGTGCCAGCAGCTTAAGGGCAGCCGTTTCACCCCTCCACTTT.

This rearrangement joins TRBV2 to TRBJ1-2; 8 nucleotides agree with TRBD1. CDR1 SNHLY and CDR2 FYNNEI come from the germline V gene. V lost 7 bases and J lost 4; bases outside the gene matches: 8. The CDR3 loop spans 14 amino acids. The CDR3 loop is CASTSRDRFYGYTF. Here the CDR3 DNA reads TGTGCCAGCACGTCCCGGGACAGGTTCTATGGCTACACCTTC.

The rearrangement joins TRBV9 to TRBJ2-1; D uncertain. CDR3 length: 14 amino acids. Germline V CDR1 and CDR2: SGDLS, YYNGEE. Between the trimmed V and J ends, which lost 2 bases and 3 bases, there was a span of 9 bases. CDR3: CASSVSAGYNEQFF. The CDR3 region has the DNA TGTGCCAGCAGCGTGAGTGCTGGCTACAATGAGCAGTTCTTC.

The rearrangement uses TRBV11-2 and TRBJ2-7; 11 bases are a match to TRBD2. V trimming: 2 bases; J trimming: 3 bases; junction bases outside the gene matches: 15. Germline CDR1 is SGHAT and CDR2 is FQNNGV. The CDR3 runs to 19 residues. In DNA form, the CDR3 reads TGTGCCAGCAGCTTAAGGTTCGATCCAGCCGGGACTAGCGGCTACGAGCAGTACTTC. As protein: CASSLRFDPAGTSGYEQYF.

The chain couples TRBV5-1 to TRBJ1-2, with D possibly matching TRBD1 (6 bases). The CDR3 is 14 amino acids. With 0 bases removed from V and 2 bases from J, the gap between germline ends came to 8 bases. CDR1 SGHRS and CDR2 YFSETQ come from the germline V gene. CDR3 DNA: TGCGCCAGCAGCTTGGCCGGACAGAACTATGGCTACACCTTC. Amino acid sequence: CASSLAGQNYGYTF.

This chain connects TRBV19 to TRBJ1-1, with D possibly matching TRBD1 (5 bases). This CDR3 region has 12 residues. Trimming stripped 7 bases from V and 7 bases from J, with 13 bases between. Germline-derived CDR1 and CDR2 are LNHDA and SQIVND (reference sequence). The CDR3 reads CASIAPTDEAFF. The CDR3 DNA reads TGTGCCAGTATAGCCCCGACAGATGAAGCTTTCTTT.

V gene TRBV29-1 combines with J gene TRBJ2-1; D remains unclear. Trimming shortened V by 5 bases and J by 9 bases, and 14 bases separated the two germline ends. The CDR3 covers 12 residues. Looked up from germline, CDR1 is SQVTM and CDR2 is ANQGSEA. The CDR3 DNA sequence: TGCAGCGTTAGTGGAACTCGAGGTGAGCAGTTCTTC. Translation: CSVSGTRGEQFF.

J is TRBJ1-6 and V is TRBV6-5; D remains ambiguous. The CDR3 totals 12 residues. Trimming took 4 bases from V and 9 from J, leaving 7 bases between them. Germline CDR1 MNHEY, CDR2 SVGAGI. The CDR3 DNA follows: TGTGCCAGCAGTTGGGTGTTTTCACCCCTCCACTTT. This encodes CASSWVFSPLHF.

The V gene is TRBV12-3 or TRBV12-4, the J gene TRBJ2-5; D possibly corresponds to TRBD2 (6 bases). Trimming cost V 2 bases and J 3 bases, with 7 bases left between them. This CDR3 spans 13 amino acids. The CDR3 reads CASSLWGEETQYF. The CDR3 nucleotides read TGTGCCAGCAGTTTATGGGGGGAAGAGACCCAGTACTTC.

The chain couples TRBV11-3 to TRBJ2-1, with D perhaps matching TRBD2 (6 bases). The CDR3 extends over 15 amino acids. Trimming took off 5 bases at V and 3 bases at J, with 14 bases between the two ends. Germline loops: CDR1 SGHNT, CDR2 YENEEA. This CDR3 reads CASSPGRGGYNEQFF. In nucleotides, the CDR3 is TGTGCCAGCAGCCCGGGTAGGGGAGGCTACAATGAGCAGTTCTTC.

The V gene is TRBV7-2, the J gene TRBJ2-3; D ambiguous. In germline, CDR1 is SGHTA, CDR2 FQGNSA. The CDR3 is made up of 14 amino acids. Trimming removed 1 base from V and 0 bases from J, with 5 bases in between. This CDR3 reads CASSLGWSTDTQYF. The CDR3 DNA follows: TGTGCCAGCAGCTTAGGCTGGAGCACAGATACGCAGTATTTT.

The CDR3 bases are TGTGCCAGCAGATCACCGGGACAGGGGACCGGGGAGCTGTTTTTT. Amino acids: CASRSPGQGTGELFF. The chain recombines TRBV7-9 with TRBJ2-2, with 10 bases aligning to TRBD1. The CDR3 covers 15 residues. Germline loops: CDR1 SEHNR, CDR2 FQNEAQ (reference sequence). With V trimmed by 6 bases and J by 5 bases, 6 bases remained unmatched.

This clone occurred once. In DNA form, the CDR3 reads TGTGCCAGCAGTGAAGCTCCGGCCACTGAAGCTTTCTTT. Translation gives CASSEAPATEAFF. The gene calls are TRBV6-1 and TRBJ1-1; D is unresolved. This CDR3 region has 13 residues. The germline V gene encodes CDR1 MNHNS and CDR2 SASEGT. The ends were cut back, 0 bases at V and 4 bases at J, with 6 bases in the middle.

The V and J genes are TRBV6-6 and TRBJ2-1; 8 nucleotides align to TRBD2. The CDR3 length is 17 residues. CDR1 MNHNY and CDR2 SVGAGI come from the germline V gene (reference sequence). V lost 5 bases and J lost 9; bases outside the gene matches: 18. The CDR3 DNA follows: TGTGCCAGCAGTCGCCTCCCCCGAGCGGGGGTAGAGCGTGAGCAGTTCTTC. The encoded protein is CASSRLPRAGVEREQFF.

This clone was seen only a few times. The chain links TRBV30 to TRBJ2-2, with D unresolved. Per the germline V gene, CDR1 is GTSNPN and CDR2 is SVGIG (reference sequence). The CDR3 consists of 12 residues. Between the trimmed V and J ends, which lost 1 base and 5 bases, there was a span of 5 bases. Here the CDR3 DNA reads TGTGCCTGGAGTGCCGATACCGGGGAGCTGTTTTTT. It yields the protein CAWSADTGELFF.

The chain recombines TRBV19 with TRBJ2-1, with 7 bases identical to TRBD1. The CDR3 is 14 residues long. The junction had 5 bases not matched to a gene; V was cut back by 5 bases and J by 4 bases. Germline assignment: CDR1 LNHDA and CDR2 SQIVND (reference sequence). CDR3 amino acids: CASSVQTGYNEQFF. CDR3 sequence (DNA): TGTGCCAGTAGTGTCCAGACAGGGTACAATGAGCAGTTCTTC.

The gene calls are TRBV7-6 and TRBJ2-7, with D hard to call. This CDR3 region has 19 residues. Trimming removed 0 bases at V and 0 bases at J, with 21 bases between. From germline, CDR1 is SGHVS and CDR2 FNYEAQ. The CDR3 region is CASSLALVVGQMSSYEQYF. The CDR3 nucleotides read TGTGCCAGCAGCTTAGCGTTGGTTGTAGGGCAGATGAGCTCCTACGAGCAGTACTTC.

This clone appeared once. This chain connects TRBV3-1 (or the pseudogene TRBV3-2) to TRBJ1-3; no reliable D call. CDR1 is LGHDT, CDR2 YNNKEL, per germline (reference sequence). V was shortened by 2 bases and J by 7 bases, with 9 bases between the two germline ends. This CDR3 comprises 13 residues. DNA for the CDR3: TGTGCCAGCAGCCAATGGGGTAGCAACACCATATATTTT. Its protein product is CASSQWGSNTIYF.

In DNA form, the CDR3 reads TGTGCCAGCAGTTTAGAACAGGACACGGACCAGTTCTTC. It encodes CASSLEQDTDQFF. V usage is TRBV12-3 or TRBV12-4 and J usage is TRBJ2-1; maybe TRBD1 (5 bases). Trimming left V 1 base short and J 13 bases short, with 14 bases between. The length of the CDR3 is 13 residues.